This TCR beta chain was recorded in a study of T-cell memory formation after mild COVID-19. Trimming took off 3 bases at V and 5 bases at J, with 10 bases between the two ends. The CDR3 consists of 14 residues. Germline V gives CDR1 KGHSH, CDR2 LQKENI. TCRdb fed the 5' RACE reads into MiXCR, producing one record per CDR3 protein. Of some 450,000 distinct CDR3 sequences listed, around 18% are singletons. This sequence was found in an adult woman who had mild COVID-19 (a few samples of this study predate the infection). Cell type and time point are not known. This rearrangement joins TRBV18 to TRBJ1-4; D may be TRBD1 (5 bases). Sequencing input: PBMCs or a T cell subset sorted from them (not recorded which). CDR3 region: CASSPVGVNEKLFF. CDR3 nucleotide sequence: TGTGCCAGCTCACCGGTAGGGGTGAATGAAAAACTGTTTTTT.